This is a list of T cell receptor beta chains from one sample in a study of cytomegalovirus exposure and HLA in healthy donors. Libraries were prepared by immunoSEQ multiplex PCR; TCRdb keeps only in-frame clonotypes and omits some of them. The table lists around 120,000 clones, around four fifths of them singletons. Sequencing used PBMCs. The receptors derive from a man in his sixties in good health and CMV-seropositive. CDR3s include the opening cysteine and the closing phenylalanine or tryptophan. D genes are given only for firm matches. Not every row has a clone size; where given, it reads once, few, many or a size class.

D: -; length: 14; size: once; V: TRBV29-1; J: TRBJ1-2; CDR3: CSVKKQGTLGGYTF; DNA: TGCAGCGTTAAAAAACAGGGAACGCTGGGTGGCTACACCTTC
D: TRBD1; length: 14; size: -; V: TRBV6-1; J: TRBJ2-5; CDR3: CASTTGTAKETQYF; DNA: TGTGCCAGCACTACCGGGACAGCCAAAGAGACCCAGTACTTC
D: TRBD1; length: 15; size: -; V: TRBV5-1; J: TRBJ2-7; CDR3: CASDPGDRGSYEQYF; DNA: TGCGCCAGCGATCCCGGGGACAGGGGAAGCTACGAGCAGTACTTC
D: TRBD1; length: 14; size: -; V: TRBV11-2; J: TRBJ1-2; CDR3: CASSLTDRVGGYTF; DNA: TGTGCCAGCAGCTTAACAGACAGGGTGGGCGGCTACACCTTC
D: -; length: 17; size: -; V: TRBV4-1; J: TRBJ2-1; CDR3: CASSQDYSGPSYNEQFF; DNA: TGCGCCAGCAGCCAAGATTACAGCGGACCCTCCTACAATGAGCAGTTCTTC
D: TRBD1; length: 19; size: -; V: TRBV7-3; J: TRBJ2-7; CDR3: CASSLLPTSGTGKSYEQYF; DNA: TGTGCCAGCAGCTTACTTCCCACCTCCGGGACAGGGAAATCCTACGAGCAGTACTTC
D: -; length: 13; size: -; V: TRBV5-5; J: TRBJ1-2; CDR3: CASSLGGLGGYTF; DNA: TGTGCCAGCAGCTTGGGGGGACTCGGTGGCTACACCTTC
D: TRBD1; length: 13; size: few; V: TRBV29-1; J: TRBJ1-2; CDR3: CSVDRSTNYGYTF; DNA: TGCAGCGTGGACAGGAGTACTAACTATGGCTACACCTTC
D: TRBD1; length: 16; size: once; V: TRBV5-1; J: TRBJ2-7; CDR3: CASSTRTGTGNYEQYF; DNA: TGCGCCAGCAGCACTCGAACCGGGACAGGGAACTACGAGCAGTACTTC
D: -; length: 14; size: -; V: TRBV19; J: TRBJ2-7; CDR3: CASSIDGRSYEQYF; DNA: TGTGCCAGTAGTATTGATGGGAGGAGCTACGAGCAGTACTTC
D: TRBD1; length: 15; size: once; V: TRBV5-1; J: TRBJ1-4; CDR3: CASSYGGQLNEKLFF; DNA: TGCGCCAGCAGCTACGGGGGACAGCTCAATGAAAAACTGTTTTTT
D: TRBD1; length: 17; size: once; V: TRBV4-1; J: TRBJ1-6; CDR3: CASSHALGQGLGSPLHF; DNA: TGCGCCAGCAGCCACGCATTGGGACAGGGTTTGGGTTCACCCCTCCACTTT
D: -; length: 16; size: few; V: TRBV25-1; J: TRBJ1-1; CDR3: CASSDNHRTANTEAFF; DNA: TGTGCCAGCAGTGATAACCACAGGACAGCGAACACTGAAGCTTTCTTT
D: TRBD1; length: 13; size: -; V: TRBV27; J: TRBJ1-2; CDR3: CASSLEGANGYTF; DNA: TGTGCCAGCAGTTTAGAGGGGGCCAATGGCTACACCTTC
D: TRBD2; length: 17; size: -; V: TRBV10-1; J: TRBJ2-3; CDR3: CAITGLAGPLSTDTQYF; DNA: TGCGCCATCACGGGACTAGCGGGTCCCCTAAGCACAGATACGCAGTATTTT
D: TRBD1; length: 15; size: -; V: TRBV27; J: TRBJ2-7; CDR3: CASSLSIQGTYEQYF; DNA: TGTGCCAGCAGTTTATCGATACAGGGGACCTACGAGCAGTACTTC
D: -; length: 15; size: -; V: TRBV5-8; J: TRBJ1-2; CDR3: CASSLDYGANYGYTF; DNA: TGTGCCAGCAGCTTAGATTACGGAGCTAACTATGGCTACACCTTC
D: -; length: 18; size: -; V: TRBV2; J: TRBJ1-2; CDR3: CASSASSATRNPNYGYTF; DNA: TGTGCCAGCAGTGCGTCGAGCGCCACGAGGAATCCTAACTATGGCTACACCTTC
D: TRBD1; length: 13; size: -; V: TRBV7-2; J: TRBJ1-6; CDR3: CASGTGRNSPLHF; DNA: TGTGCCAGCGGGACAGGACGAAATTCACCCCTCCACTTT
D: -; length: 14; size: few; V: TRBV11-2; J: TRBJ1-2; CDR3: CASSQVYSRYGYTF; DNA: TGTGCCAGCAGCCAAGTTTACAGTCGGTATGGCTACACCTTC
D: TRBD1; length: 14; size: -; V: TRBV7-2; J: TRBJ2-3; CDR3: CASSPRGRTDTQYF; DNA: TGTGCCAGCAGCCCCAGGGGGCGGACAGATACGCAGTATTTT
D: TRBD1; length: 13; size: -; V: TRBV6-1; J: TRBJ1-4; CDR3: CASTLTGEGKLFF; DNA: TGTGCCAGCACACTGACAGGGGAAGGAAAACTGTTTTTT
D: TRBD2; length: 14; size: -; V: TRBV5-1; J: TRBJ2-7; CDR3: CASGRTSGGEEQYF; DNA: TGCGCCAGCGGAAGGACTAGCGGGGGAGAAGAGCAGTACTTC
D: -; length: 16; size: -; V: TRBV18; J: TRBJ1-2; CDR3: CASSLLLQESSYGYTF; DNA: TGTGCCAGCTCACTACTCTTACAGGAGAGCTCCTATGGCTACACCTTC
D: -; length: 16; size: -; V: TRBV2; J: TRBJ2-1; CDR3: CASSYRTVSSYNEQFF; DNA: TGTGCCAGCAGTTATAGGACAGTCAGCTCCTACAATGAGCAGTTCTTC
D: TRBD1; length: 14; size: medium-sized; V: TRBV6-4; J: TRBJ1-2; CDR3: CASSDGTGGYGYTF; DNA: TGTGCCAGCAGTGACGGGACAGGGGGCTATGGCTACACCTTC
D: -; length: 16; size: -; V: TRBV5-1; J: TRBJ1-6; CDR3: CASSLDGGASGSPLHF; DNA: TGCGCCAGCAGCTTGGACGGTGGGGCCTCAGGATCACCCCTCCACTTT
D: -; length: 17; size: few; V: TRBV5-4; J: TRBJ1-4; CDR3: CASSDLGQAGGGEKLFF; DNA: TGTGCCAGCAGTGACCTAGGCCAGGCGGGGGGCGGTGAAAAACTGTTTTTT
D: TRBD1; length: 14; size: -; V: TRBV5-6; J: TRBJ2-7; CDR3: CASSLAQGVYEQYF; DNA: TGTGCCAGCAGCTTGGCACAGGGGGTCTACGAGCAGTACTTC
D: TRBD2; length: 16; size: -; V: TRBV5-1; J: TRBJ2-3; CDR3: CASSLMASGPTDTQYF; DNA: TGCGCCAGCAGCTTGATGGCTAGCGGGCCCACAGATACGCAGTATTTT
D: -; length: 13; size: -; V: TRBV4-1; J: TRBJ2-5; CDR3: CASSQVEGGEQYF; DNA: TGCGCCAGCAGCCAAGTAGAAGGGGGTGAGCAGTACTTC
D: -; length: 15; size: -; V: TRBV11-1; J: TRBJ1-1; CDR3: CASSLAWHQNTEAFF; DNA: TGTGCCAGCAGCTTAGCGTGGCACCAGAACACTGAAGCTTTCTTT
D: TRBD1; length: 14; size: -; V: TRBV7-8; J: TRBJ2-7; CDR3: CASRTGTGGYEQYF; DNA: TGTGCCAGCAGGACTGGGACAGGGGGCTACGAGCAGTACTTC